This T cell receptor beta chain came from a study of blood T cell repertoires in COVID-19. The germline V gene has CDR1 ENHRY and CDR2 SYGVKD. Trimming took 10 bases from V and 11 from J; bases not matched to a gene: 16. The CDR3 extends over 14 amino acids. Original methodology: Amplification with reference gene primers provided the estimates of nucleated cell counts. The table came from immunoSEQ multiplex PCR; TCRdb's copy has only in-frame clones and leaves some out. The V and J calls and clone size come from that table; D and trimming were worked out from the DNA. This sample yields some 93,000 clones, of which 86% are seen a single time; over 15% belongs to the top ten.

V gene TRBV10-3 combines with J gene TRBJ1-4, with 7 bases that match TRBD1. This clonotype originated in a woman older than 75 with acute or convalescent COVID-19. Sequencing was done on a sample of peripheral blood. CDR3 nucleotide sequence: TGTGCCAGCTCACCAGGCACAGGGGACAGCAAACTGTTTTTT. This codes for CASSPGTGDSKLFF.